This TCR beta chain was sequenced during a study of blood T cells in healthy people across ages. With a J-beta primer mix and a sample-barcoded 5' primer, a second PCR ran 7 to 11 cycles. TCRdb used MiXCR to reprocess the 5' RACE reads, holding one entry per CDR3 protein. The sample holds roughly 1.7 million distinct CDR3 sequences, around 36% seen once. Per germline, CDR1 MNHNS and CDR2 SASEGT. CDR3 length equals 12 residues. The ends were cut back, 8 bases at V and 1 base at J, with 9 bases in the middle. This clonotype was detected only a few times. The sequencing sample was made of blood. The source of this sequence is a woman under 40 in good health. The chain carries TRBV6-1 and TRBJ2-7; TRBD2 is a possible D gene (5 bases). In DNA, the CDR3 is TGTGCCAGCGAGGGTGAATCCTACGAGCAGTACTTC. It specifies CASEGESYEQYF.